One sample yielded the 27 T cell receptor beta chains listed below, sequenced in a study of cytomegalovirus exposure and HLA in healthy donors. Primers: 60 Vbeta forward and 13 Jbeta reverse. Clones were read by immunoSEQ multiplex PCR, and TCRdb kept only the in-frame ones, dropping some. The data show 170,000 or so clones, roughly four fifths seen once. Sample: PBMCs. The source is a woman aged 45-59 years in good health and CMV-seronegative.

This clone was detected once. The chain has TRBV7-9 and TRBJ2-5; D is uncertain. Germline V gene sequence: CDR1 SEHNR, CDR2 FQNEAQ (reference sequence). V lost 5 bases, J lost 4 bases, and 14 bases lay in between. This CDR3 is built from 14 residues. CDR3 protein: CASSHLVEGETQYF. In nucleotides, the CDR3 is TGTGCCAGCAGCCACCTAGTGGAAGGAGAGACCCAGTACTTC. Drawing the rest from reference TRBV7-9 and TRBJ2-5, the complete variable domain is DTGVSQNPRHKITKRGQNVTFRCDPISEHNRLYWYRQTLGQGPEFLTYFQNEAQLEKSRLLSDRFSAERPKGSFSTLEIQRTEQGDSAMYLCASSHLVEGETQYFGPGTRLLVL.

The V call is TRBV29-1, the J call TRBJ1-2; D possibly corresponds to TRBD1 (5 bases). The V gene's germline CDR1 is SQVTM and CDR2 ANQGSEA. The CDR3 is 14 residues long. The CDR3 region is CSGGTAASNYGYTF. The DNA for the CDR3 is TGCAGTGGAGGGACGGCCGCCTCTAACTATGGCTACACCTTC.

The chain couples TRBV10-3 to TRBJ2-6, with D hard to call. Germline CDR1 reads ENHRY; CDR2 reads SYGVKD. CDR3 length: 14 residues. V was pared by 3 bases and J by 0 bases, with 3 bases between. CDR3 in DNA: TGTGCCATCAGTGAACACTCTGGGGCCAACGTCCTGACTTTC. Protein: CAISEHSGANVLTF.

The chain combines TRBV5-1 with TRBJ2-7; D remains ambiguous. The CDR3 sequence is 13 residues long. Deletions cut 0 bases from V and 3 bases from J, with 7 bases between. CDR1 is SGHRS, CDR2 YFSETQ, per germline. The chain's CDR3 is CASSLGAVYEQYF. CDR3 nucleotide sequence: TGCGCCAGCAGCTTGGGAGCCGTCTACGAGCAGTACTTC.

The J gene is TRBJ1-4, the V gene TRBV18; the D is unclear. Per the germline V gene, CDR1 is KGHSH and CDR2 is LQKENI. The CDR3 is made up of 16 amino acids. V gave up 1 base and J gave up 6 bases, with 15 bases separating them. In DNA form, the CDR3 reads TGTGCCAGCTCACCACAGCATCGGGTTTATGATGAAAAACTGTTTTTT. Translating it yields CASSPQHRVYDEKLFF.

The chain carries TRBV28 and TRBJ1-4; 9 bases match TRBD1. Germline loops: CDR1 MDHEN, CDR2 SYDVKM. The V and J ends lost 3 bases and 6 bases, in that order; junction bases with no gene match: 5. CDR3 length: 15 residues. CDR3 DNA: TGTGCCAGCAGTTTCCACCGGGACAGGGATGAAAAACTGTTTTTT. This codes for CASSFHRDRDEKLFF. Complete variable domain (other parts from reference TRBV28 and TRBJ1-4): DVKVTQSSRYLVKRTGEKVFLECVQDMDHENMFWYRQDPGLGLRLIYFSYDVKMKEKGDIPEGYSVSREKKERFSLILESASTNQTSMYLCASSFHRDRDEKLFFGSGTQLSVL.

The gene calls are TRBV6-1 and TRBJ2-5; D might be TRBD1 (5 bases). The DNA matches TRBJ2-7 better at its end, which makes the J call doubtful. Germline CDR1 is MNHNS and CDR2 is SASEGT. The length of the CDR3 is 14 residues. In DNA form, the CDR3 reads TGTGCCAGCATCCCTCCGGACACCTCCTACGAGCAGTACTTC. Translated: CASIPPDTSYEQYF.

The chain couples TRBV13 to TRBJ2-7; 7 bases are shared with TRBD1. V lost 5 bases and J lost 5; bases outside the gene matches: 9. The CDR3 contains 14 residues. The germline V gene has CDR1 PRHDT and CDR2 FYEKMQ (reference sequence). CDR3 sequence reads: CASSIRQGYHEQYF. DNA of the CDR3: TGTGCCAGCAGCATCCGACAGGGTTACCACGAGCAGTACTTC. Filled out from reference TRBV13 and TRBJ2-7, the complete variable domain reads AAGVIQSPRHLIKEKRETATLKCYPIPRHDTVYWYQQGPGQDPQFLISFYEKMQSDKGSIPDRFSAQQFSDYHSELNMSSLELGDSALYFCASSIRQGYHEQYFGPGTRLTVT.

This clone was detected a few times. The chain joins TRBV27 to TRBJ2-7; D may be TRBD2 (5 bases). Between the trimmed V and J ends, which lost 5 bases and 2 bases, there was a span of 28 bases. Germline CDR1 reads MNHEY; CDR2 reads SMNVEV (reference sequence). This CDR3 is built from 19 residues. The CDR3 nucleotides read TGTGCCAGCAGTGAGCTGCCGGGATCCGGGTCGAGTTCGGCCTACGAGCAGTACTTC. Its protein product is CASSELPGSGSSSAYEQYF.

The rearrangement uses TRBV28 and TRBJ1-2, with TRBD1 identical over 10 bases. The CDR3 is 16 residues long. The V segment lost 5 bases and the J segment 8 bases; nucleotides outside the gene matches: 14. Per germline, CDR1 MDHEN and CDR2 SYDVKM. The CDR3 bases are TGTGCCAGCAGTCAAGGATACGCGACAGGGGGCTTCGGCTACACCTTC. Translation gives CASSQGYATGGFGYTF.

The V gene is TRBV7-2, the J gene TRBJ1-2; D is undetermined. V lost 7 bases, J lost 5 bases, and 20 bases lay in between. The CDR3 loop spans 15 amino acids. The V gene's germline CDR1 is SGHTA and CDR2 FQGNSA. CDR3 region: CASTPQRQAYYGYTF. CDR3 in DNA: TGTGCCAGCACCCCCCAGCGGCAGGCCTATTATGGCTACACCTTC.

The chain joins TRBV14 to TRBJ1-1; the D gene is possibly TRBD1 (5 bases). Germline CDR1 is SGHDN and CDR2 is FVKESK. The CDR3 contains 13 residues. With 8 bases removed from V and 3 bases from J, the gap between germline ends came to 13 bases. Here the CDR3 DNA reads TGTGCCAGCTCAGACAGCCTGGACACTGAAGCTTTCTTT. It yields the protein CASSDSLDTEAFF.

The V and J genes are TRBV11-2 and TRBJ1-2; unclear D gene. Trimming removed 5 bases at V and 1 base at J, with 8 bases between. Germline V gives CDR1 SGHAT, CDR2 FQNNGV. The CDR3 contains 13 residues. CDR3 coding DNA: TGTGCCAGCAGCCCAGACAATAACTATGGCTACACCTTC. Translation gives CASSPDNNYGYTF.

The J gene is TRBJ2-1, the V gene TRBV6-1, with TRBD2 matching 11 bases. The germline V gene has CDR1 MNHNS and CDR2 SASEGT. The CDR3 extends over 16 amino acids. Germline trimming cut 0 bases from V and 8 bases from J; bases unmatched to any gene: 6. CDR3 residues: CASSEAGLAGFYEQFF. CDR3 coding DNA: TGTGCCAGCAGTGAAGCAGGACTAGCGGGTTTTTATGAGCAGTTCTTC.

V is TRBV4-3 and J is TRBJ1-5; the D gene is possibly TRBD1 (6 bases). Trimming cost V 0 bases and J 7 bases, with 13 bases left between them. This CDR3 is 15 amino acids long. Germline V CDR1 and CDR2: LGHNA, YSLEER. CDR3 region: CASSQDHRVEQPQHF. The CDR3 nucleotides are TGCGCCAGCAGCCAAGATCACAGGGTGGAGCAGCCCCAGCATTTT.

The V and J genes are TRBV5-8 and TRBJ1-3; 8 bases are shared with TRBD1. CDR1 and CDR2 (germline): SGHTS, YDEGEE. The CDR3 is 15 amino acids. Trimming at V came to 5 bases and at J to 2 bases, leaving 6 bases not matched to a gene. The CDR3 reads CASRTSGGPGNTIYF. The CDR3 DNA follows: TGTGCCAGCAGAACCTCAGGGGGCCCTGGAAACACCATATATTTT.

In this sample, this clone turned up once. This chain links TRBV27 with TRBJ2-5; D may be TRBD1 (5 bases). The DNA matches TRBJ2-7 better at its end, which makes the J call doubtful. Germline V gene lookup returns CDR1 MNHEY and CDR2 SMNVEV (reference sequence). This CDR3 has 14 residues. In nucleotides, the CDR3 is TGTGCCAGCAGTTTACTGGGGCCTACCTACGAGCAGTACTTC. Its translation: CASSLLGPTYEQYF.

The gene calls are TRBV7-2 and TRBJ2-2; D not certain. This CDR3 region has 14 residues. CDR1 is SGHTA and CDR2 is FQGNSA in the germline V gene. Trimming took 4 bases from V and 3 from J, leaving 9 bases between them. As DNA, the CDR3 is TGTGCCAGCAGCTCCACTCGGGACACCGGGGAGCTGTTTTTT. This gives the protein CASSSTRDTGELFF.

CDR3 residues: CASRGTGQTWGYTF. Written as DNA, the CDR3 is TGTGCCAGCAGGGGAACAGGGCAAACTTGGGGCTACACCTTC. The V call is TRBV6-1, the J call TRBJ1-2, with a possible D match to TRBD1 (6 bases). The V gene's germline CDR1 is MNHNS and CDR2 SASEGT. V was shortened by 6 bases and J by 8 bases, with 19 bases between the two germline ends. The CDR3 length is 14 residues.

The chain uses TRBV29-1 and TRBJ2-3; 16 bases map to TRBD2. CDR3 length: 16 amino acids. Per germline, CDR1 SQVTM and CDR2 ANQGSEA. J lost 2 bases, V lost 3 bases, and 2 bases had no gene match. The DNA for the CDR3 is TGCAGCGTTGATGGGACTAGCGGGAGGGCCACAGATACGCAGTATTTT. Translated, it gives CSVDGTSGRATDTQYF.

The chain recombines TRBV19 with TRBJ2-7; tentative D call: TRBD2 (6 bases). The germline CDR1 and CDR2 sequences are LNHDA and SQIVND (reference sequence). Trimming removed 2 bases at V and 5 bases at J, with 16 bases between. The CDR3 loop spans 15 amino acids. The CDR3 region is CASSIRRDPRDEQYF. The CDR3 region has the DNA TGTGCCAGTAGTATAAGGAGGGACCCACGGGACGAGCAGTACTTC.

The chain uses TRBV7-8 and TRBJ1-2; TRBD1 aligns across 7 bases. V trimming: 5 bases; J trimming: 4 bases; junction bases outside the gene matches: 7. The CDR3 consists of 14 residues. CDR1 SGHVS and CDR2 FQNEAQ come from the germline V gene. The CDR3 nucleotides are TGTGCCAGCAGCCCACCGGGGACAGTCTATGGCTACACCTTC. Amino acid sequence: CASSPPGTVYGYTF.

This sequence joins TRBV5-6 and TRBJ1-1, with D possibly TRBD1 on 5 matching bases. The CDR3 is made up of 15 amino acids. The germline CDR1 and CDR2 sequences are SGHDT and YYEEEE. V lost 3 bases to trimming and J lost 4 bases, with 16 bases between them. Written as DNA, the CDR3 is TGTGCCAGCAGCTGGGGGGGGGTGAGCACCACTGAAGCTTTCTTT. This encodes CASSWGGVSTTEAFF.

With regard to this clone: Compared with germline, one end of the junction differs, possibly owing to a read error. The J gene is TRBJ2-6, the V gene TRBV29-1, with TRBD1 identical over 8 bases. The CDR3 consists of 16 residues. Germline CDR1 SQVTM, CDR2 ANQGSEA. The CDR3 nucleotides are TGCAGCGTTCAGGACAGGGCGACCGGCGGGGCCAACGGCCTGACTTTC. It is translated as CSVQDRATGGANGLTF.

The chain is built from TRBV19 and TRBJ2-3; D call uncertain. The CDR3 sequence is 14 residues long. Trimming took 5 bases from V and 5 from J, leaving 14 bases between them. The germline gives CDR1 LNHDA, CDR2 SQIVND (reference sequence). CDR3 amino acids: CASSLDLEQDTQYF. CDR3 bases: TGTGCCAGTAGTCTCGACCTAGAACAAGATACGCAGTATTTT.

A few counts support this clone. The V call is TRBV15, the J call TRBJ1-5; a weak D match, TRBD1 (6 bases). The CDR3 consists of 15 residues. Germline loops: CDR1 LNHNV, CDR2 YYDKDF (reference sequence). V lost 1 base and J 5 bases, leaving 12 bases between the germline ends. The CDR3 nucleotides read TGTGCCACCAGCAGAGGACGGACAGTCGATCAGCCCCAGCATTTT. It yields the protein CATSRGRTVDQPQHF.

The CDR3 DNA is TGTGCCAGCAGCAGGAGGCACACAGATACGCAGTATTTT. Translated: CASSRRHTDTQYF. The rearrangement joins TRBV2 to TRBJ2-3, with a tentative D call TRBD2 (5 bases). Germline-derived CDR1 and CDR2 are SNHLY and FYNNEI. This CDR3 is 13 amino acids long. V was cut by 6 bases and J by 2 bases, with 9 bases left in between.